One sample yielded the 17 T cell receptor beta chains listed below, sequenced in a study of OX40 agonist ivuxolimab in advanced cancers. The table came from immunoSEQ multiplex PCR; TCRdb's copy has only in-frame clones and leaves some out. The table records under 85,000 clones, more than 85% of them present only once. The specimen was CD4+ or CD8+ T cells sorted from blood, collected in a trial of the OX40 agonist ivuxolimab. All receptors derive from an adult with an advanced solid tumor such as melanoma, head and neck, liver or kidney cancer.

The rearrangement joins TRBV6-4 to TRBJ2-1, with D perhaps being TRBD1 or TRBD2 (5 bases each). CDR3 size: 16 residues. From germline, CDR1 is MRHNA and CDR2 SNTAGT. The V end was cut by 6 bases, the J end by 4 bases, with 19 bases between. CDR3 coding DNA: TGTGCCAGCAGGGTCTCGGGGACCCTGGGTTACAATGAGCAGTTCTTC. It is translated as CASRVSGTLGYNEQFF.

This clone appeared a single time. The V call is TRBV5-1, the J call TRBJ1-1; D might be TRBD1 (5 bases). Deletions cut 0 bases from V and 2 bases from J, with 17 bases between. The germline V gene encodes CDR1 SGHRS and CDR2 YFSETQ. The CDR3 spans 17 residues. The CDR3 protein is CASSLARGLGGNTEAFF. In nucleotides, the CDR3 is TGCGCCAGCAGCTTGGCGCGGGGATTGGGGGGTAACACTGAAGCTTTCTTT.

This clone showed up just once. The chain links TRBV9 to TRBJ2-2; 8 bases agree with TRBD1. V was pared by 4 bases and J by 4 bases, with 6 bases of the junction left unmatched. CDR1 and CDR2 (germline): SGDLS, YYNGEE. CDR3 size: 15 residues. The CDR3 DNA reads TGTGCCAGCAGCCCTAGACAGGGGCGCACCGGGGAGCTGTTTTTT. It codes for CASSPRQGRTGELFF. The full variable domain, its missing parts supplied by reference TRBV9 and TRBJ2-2, is DSGVTQTPKHLITATGQRVTLRCSPRSGDLSVYWYQQSLDQGLQFLIQYYNGEERAKGNILERFSAQQFPDLHSELNLSSLELGDSALYFCASSPRQGRTGELFFGEGSRLTVL.

This clone has only a few counts. The V gene is TRBV5-8, the J gene TRBJ1-5; D call uncertain. The CDR3 covers 19 residues. Per the germline V gene, CDR1 is SGHTS and CDR2 is YDEGEE. Trimming removed 4 bases at V and 0 bases at J, with 23 bases between. The CDR3 bases are TGTGCCAGCAGCGACCTAACCGGACCGCTTATAAGTAGCAATCAGCCCCAGCATTTT. Translation gives CASSDLTGPLISSNQPQHF.

The chain employs TRBV4-2 and TRBJ2-1, with TRBD2 matching over 7 bases. CDR1 and CDR2 from the germline V gene are LGHNA and YNFKEQ. This CDR3 spans 16 amino acids. V shed 1 base and J 3 bases; nucleotides not matched to a gene: 6. CDR3 bases: TGTGCCAGCAGCCAAGCTGCGGGAGCTGGCTACAATGAGCAGTTCTTC. It codes for CASSQAAGAGYNEQFF.

The CDR3 region has the DNA TGTGCCAGCAGCTTCTGGGACAGGGTATCGGATGGCTACACCTTC. Amino acid sequence: CASSFWDRVSDGYTF. The chain joins TRBV5-6 to TRBJ1-2; 9 positions agree with TRBD1. The V gene end was trimmed by 2 bases and the J gene end by 6 bases; junction bases not matched to a gene: 8. The CDR3 totals 15 residues. CDR1 and CDR2 (germline): SGHDT, YYEEEE. The full variable domain, with the rest looked up from reference TRBV5-6 and TRBJ1-2, is DAGVTQSPTHLIKTRGQQVTLRCSPKSGHDTVSWYQQALGQGPQFIFQYYEEEERQRGNFPDRFSGHQFPNYSSELNVNALLLGDSALYLCASSFWDRVSDGYTFGSGTRLTVV.

The V and J genes are TRBV25-1 and TRBJ2-1; maybe TRBD1 (5 bases). The CDR3 has 14 residues. Trimming stripped 2 bases from V and 6 bases from J, with 11 bases between. CDR1 is MGHDK, CDR2 SYGVNS, per germline. Written as DNA, the CDR3 is TGTGCCAGCAGTGAACAGGGTTGGGGCAATGAGCAGTTCTTC. Amino acids: CASSEQGWGNEQFF. The variable domain in full, with the rest retrieved from reference TRBV25-1 and TRBJ2-1, is EADIYQTPRYLVIGTGKKITLECSQTMGHDKMYWYQQDPGMELHLIHYSYGVNSTEKGDLSSESTVSRIRTEHFPLTLESARPSHTSQYLCASSEQGWGNEQFFGPGTRLTVL.

The rearrangement uses TRBV7-9 and TRBJ2-7; D is unresolved. Germline V gene sequence: CDR1 SEHNR, CDR2 FQNEAQ (reference sequence). This CDR3 has 13 residues. With 4 bases removed from V and 3 bases from J, the gap between germline ends came to 10 bases. CDR3 bases: TGTGCCAGCAGCTCGACACCGGGCTACGAGCAGTACTTC. Its protein product is CASSSTPGYEQYF.

A note on this clone: Other DNA sequences of this sample code for an identical CDR3. The chain employs TRBV18 and TRBJ2-2, with 11 bases lining up with TRBD2. The junction had 7 bases not matched to a gene; V was cut back by 1 base and J by 6 bases. The CDR3 has 17 residues. The germline V gene encodes CDR1 KGHSH and CDR2 LQKENI. The CDR3: CASSPLTSGRVAGELFF. The CDR3 bases are TGTGCCAGCTCACCACTTACTAGCGGGAGAGTCGCCGGGGAGCTGTTTTTT. The whole variable domain, remainder taken from reference TRBV18 and TRBJ2-2, is NAGVMQNPRHLVRRRGQEARLRCSPMKGHSHVYWYRQLPEEGLKFMVYLQKENIIDESGMPKERFSAEFPKEGPSILRIQQVVRGDSAAYFCASSPLTSGRVAGELFFGEGSRLTVL.

The chain has TRBV7-9 and TRBJ1-2, with TRBD1 matching over 7 bases. Trimming took 1 base from V and 4 from J; bases not matched to a gene: 6. CDR1 SEHNR and CDR2 FQNEAQ come from the germline V gene (reference sequence). This CDR3 is built from 15 residues. The CDR3 DNA sequence: TGTGCCAGCAGCTTAGGAGCGACAGGGATCTATGGCTACACCTTC. Amino acid sequence: CASSLGATGIYGYTF.

The V and J genes are TRBV28 and TRBJ2-1; D is perhaps TRBD1 (7 bases). V lost 4 bases and J 3 bases, leaving 16 bases between the germline ends. CDR3 length: 16 amino acids. In germline, CDR1 is MDHEN, CDR2 SYDVKM. For the CDR3, the DNA is TGTGCCAGCAGTTCACCAGGGGGGCGGTACTACAATGAGCAGTTCTTC. Its protein is CASSSPGGRYYNEQFF.

The chain employs TRBV27 and TRBJ2-7; D possibly corresponds to TRBD1 (5 bases). Germline lookup yields CDR1 MNHEY and CDR2 SMNVEV (reference sequence). With 4 bases removed from V and 3 bases from J, the gap between germline ends came to 16 bases. This CDR3 spans 15 amino acids. CDR3 sequence (DNA): TGTGCCAGCAGTTCCAGGGTCACGAACCTCTACGAGCAGTACTTC. Translated, it gives CASSSRVTNLYEQYF.

The gene calls are TRBV5-1 and TRBJ1-6; TRBD1 matches at 8 bases. Germline CDR1 reads SGHRS; CDR2 reads YFSETQ. The ends lost 4 bases at V and 10 bases at J; junction bases unmatched: 13. The CDR3 is made up of 16 amino acids. In DNA, the CDR3 is TGCGCCAGCAGCGCCTCAGGGGGCGGTGTGCAATCACCCCTCCACTTT. The encoded protein is CASSASGGGVQSPLHF.

This chain uses TRBV2 with TRBJ1-2; D gene unclear. V was cut by 11 bases and J by 8 bases, with 12 bases left in between. CDR1 and CDR2 (germline): SNHLY, FYNNEI. This CDR3 has 10 amino acids. The DNA for the CDR3 is TGTGCCGGAGGTTTTATAGGCTACACCTTC. This encodes CAGGFIGYTF.

The rearrangement joins TRBV18 to TRBJ2-2; the D is unclear. From germline, CDR1 is KGHSH and CDR2 LQKENI. This CDR3 region has 14 residues. Deletions cut 5 bases from V and 0 bases from J, with 7 bases between. The CDR3 loop is CASSTLTNTGELFF. The CDR3 nucleotides read TGTGCCAGCTCAACCCTGACGAACACCGGGGAGCTGTTTTTT.

This rearrangement joins TRBV5-6 to TRBJ2-1; D is possibly TRBD1 (6 bases). The CDR3 has 12 residues. Trimming left V 3 bases short and J 9 bases short, with 10 bases between. The germline CDR1 and CDR2 sequences are SGHDT and YYEEEE. As DNA, the CDR3 is TGTGCCAGCAGCTGGCTAGGGGGTGAGCAGTTCTTC. The encoded protein is CASSWLGGEQFF.

The genes are TRBV27 and TRBJ1-1; D gene ambiguous. Trimming took 5 bases from V and 1 from J, leaving 2 bases between them. Per the germline V gene, CDR1 is MNHEY and CDR2 is SMNVEV (reference sequence). The CDR3 is 11 residues long. CDR3 loop: CASSPNTEAFF. CDR3 nucleotides: TGTGCCAGCAGTCCGAACACTGAAGCTTTCTTT.